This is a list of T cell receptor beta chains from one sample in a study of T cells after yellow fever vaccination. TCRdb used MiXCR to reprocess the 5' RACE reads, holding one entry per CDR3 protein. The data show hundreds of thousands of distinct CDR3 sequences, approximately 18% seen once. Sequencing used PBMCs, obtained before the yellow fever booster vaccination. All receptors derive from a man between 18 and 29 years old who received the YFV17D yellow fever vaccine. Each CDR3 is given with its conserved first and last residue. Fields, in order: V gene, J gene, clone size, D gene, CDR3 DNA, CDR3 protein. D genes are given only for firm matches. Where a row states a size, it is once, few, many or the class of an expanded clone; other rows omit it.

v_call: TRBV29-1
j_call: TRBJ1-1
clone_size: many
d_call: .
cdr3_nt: TGCAGCGTAGGAACAGGTTGGGGCATGAACACTGAAGCTTTCTTT
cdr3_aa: CSVGTGWGMNTEAFF

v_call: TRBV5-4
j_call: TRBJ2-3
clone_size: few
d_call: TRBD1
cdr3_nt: TGTGCCAGCAGCGTACCGGGACAGCGAAGCACAGATACGCAGTATTTT
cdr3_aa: CASSVPGQRSTDTQYF

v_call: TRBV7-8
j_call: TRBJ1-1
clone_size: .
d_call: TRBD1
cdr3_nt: TGTGCCAGCAGTCGTCCTCAACACAGGGGTACGGCGAACACTGAAGCTTTCTTT
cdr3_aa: CASSRPQHRGTANTEAFF

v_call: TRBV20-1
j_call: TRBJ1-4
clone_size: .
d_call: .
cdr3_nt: TGCAGTGCCGCAACGGGGCCTTTGGCTGAAAAACTGTTTTTT
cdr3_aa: CSAATGPLAEKLFF

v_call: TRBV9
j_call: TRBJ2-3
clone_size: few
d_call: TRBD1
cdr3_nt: TGTGCCAGCAGCGTAGAGGGGGCTAGCACAGATACGCAGTATTTT
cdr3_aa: CASSVEGASTDTQYF

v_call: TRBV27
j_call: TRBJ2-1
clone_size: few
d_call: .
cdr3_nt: TGTGCCAGCAGCTTAAGGTTTGATGAGCAGTTCTTC
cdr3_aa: CASSLRFDEQFF

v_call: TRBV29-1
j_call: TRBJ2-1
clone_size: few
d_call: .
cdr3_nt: TGCAGCGTTTCCCGCGACCCCCAGGGAATTGAGCAGTTCTTC
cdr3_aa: CSVSRDPQGIEQFF

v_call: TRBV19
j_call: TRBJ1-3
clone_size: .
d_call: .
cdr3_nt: TGTGCCAGTAGTATGGTTGCCATCCCTGGAAACACCATATATTTT
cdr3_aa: CASSMVAIPGNTIYF

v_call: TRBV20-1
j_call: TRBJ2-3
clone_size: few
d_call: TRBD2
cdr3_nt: TGCAGTGCTAGTGGGGACACTAGCGGGGGGAGCACAGATACGCAGTATTTT
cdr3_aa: CSASGDTSGGSTDTQYF

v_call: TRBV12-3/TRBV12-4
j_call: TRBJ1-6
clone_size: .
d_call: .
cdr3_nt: TGTGCCAGCAGTTTAACAGCGGGGCTAGGTTCACCCCTCCACTTT
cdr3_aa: CASSLTAGLGSPLHF